Listed here are 3 T cell receptor beta chains from one sample, sequenced in a study of blood T cell repertoires in COVID-19. Clones were sequenced by immunoSEQ multiplex PCR, and TCRdb holds only the in-frame ones, with some missing. The sample lists about 210,000 clones, around 80% occurring once. What was sequenced was peripheral blood. These receptors originate from a woman aged 65 to 85 with acute or convalescent COVID-19.

This rearrangement joins TRBV6-5 to TRBJ1-1, with D uncertain. In germline, CDR1 is MNHEY, CDR2 SVGAGI. Trimming left V 4 bases short and J 0 bases short, with 6 bases between. The CDR3 totals 13 residues. The CDR3 sequence is CASSSNMNTEAFF. CDR3 in DNA: TGTGCCAGCAGTTCCAACATGAACACTGAAGCTTTCTTT.

The rearrangement links TRBV19 to TRBJ2-7, with D tentatively TRBD1 (6 bases). Germline V gives CDR1 LNHDA, CDR2 SQIVND (reference sequence). V shed 9 bases and J shed 5 bases, with 23 bases lying between them. The CDR3 is made up of 15 amino acids. CDR3 nucleotide sequence: TGTGCCAGGGGGGAACCAGGGGTTACCCCCCACGAGCAGTACGTC. Amino acid sequence: CARGEPGVTPHEQYV.

This clone appeared a few times. The rearrangement uses TRBV6-2 or TRBV6-3 and TRBJ1-5; D not resolved. Trimming cost V 4 bases and J 7 bases, with 11 bases left between them. In germline, CDR1 is MNHEY, CDR2 SVGEGT. The CDR3 consists of 13 residues. CDR3 nucleotides: TGTGCCAGCAGTTCCACAGCCATCCAGCCCCAGCATTTT. The encoded protein is CASSSTAIQPQHF.